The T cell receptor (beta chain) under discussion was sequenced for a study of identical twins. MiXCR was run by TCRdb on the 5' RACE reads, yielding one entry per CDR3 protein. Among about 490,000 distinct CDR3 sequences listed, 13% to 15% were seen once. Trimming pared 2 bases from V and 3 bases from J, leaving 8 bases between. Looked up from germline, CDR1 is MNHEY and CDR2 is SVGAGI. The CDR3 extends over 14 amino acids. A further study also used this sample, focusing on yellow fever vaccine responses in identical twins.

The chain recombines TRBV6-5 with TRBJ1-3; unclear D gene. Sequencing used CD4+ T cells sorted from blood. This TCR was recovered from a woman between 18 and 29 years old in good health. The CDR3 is CASSYKDGGNTIYF. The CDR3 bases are TGTGCCAGCAGTTACAAGGACGGTGGAAACACCATATATTTT.